What follows is one T cell receptor (beta chain) and its context. What this receptor recognizes is not known. Base qualities were left out, and no much larger clone turns up one base away. The sample comes from a study of cytomegalovirus exposure and HLA in healthy donors (dated by TCRdb to about 2017). Looking at the study overall: According to a later analysis, one platform produced both the approximately 110 validation repertoires and the 700 or so repertoires of the first cohort. The study was designed to test whether signatures of past pathogen exposure could be identified by cataloging public T cell receptors. To predict cytomegalovirus infection status, the study brought together high-throughput TCR immunosequencing, statistical association of individual TCRs with disease status, and machine learning. In addition to the first cohort of 666 subjects, a separate validation cohort of 120 different subjects was used. Summary of the overall study and its limitations: Most TCR sequences were observed very rarely across donors, whereas some public TCRs were present in many individuals. In vitro tests confirmed that a few of the cytomegalovirus-associated TCR beta chains recognize cytomegalovirus antigens. Of the cluster scores, 85% to 95% were above 0 in a later analysis, which found that TCRs clustered in the first cohort also tended to co-occur in the 90 to 150 validation repertoires. The study listed approximately 150 TCR beta chains as associated with cytomegalovirus. A later analysis lacked HLA typing for the validation cohort, so it scored co-occurrence in that cohort across all 120 or so repertoires. The authors suggested that the approach could potentially be generalized to other disease states and immunological phenotypes. Cytomegalovirus status was reported to be diagnosed by the classifier with high specificity and sensitivity in both the original and validation cohorts.

The donors belonged to the validation cohort of around 110 subjects, which was separate from the approximately 700-subject first cohort. Trimming takes 0 bases from V and 4 bases from J, and the germline ends sit 6 bases apart. Per the germline V gene, KGHSH is the CDR1 and LQKENI is the CDR2. The CDR3 numbers 13 residues from cysteine through phenylalanine. Kept here is only the CDR3 DNA, which spans 39 bases and is read in frame from base 1. The method behind the library was the immunoSEQ multiplex PCR assay. Under the source paper's analysis protocol: A statistical classification framework was built for diagnosing cytomegalovirus status from the catalog of TCR beta chain sequences. Imported from immuneACCESS, the table was reduced by TCRdb to in-frame sequences with V and J called. These copies leave out some clones; in studies compared against another copy, an unresolved V gene accounts for under half, and the cause of the remainder is not known. V and J calls plus clone size are reproduced from that table; the DNA served to infer D and trimming. The sample records roughly 130,000 clones, 84% of which are singletons. The biggest ten clones account for 1.4% of the sample.

Recombination joined TRBV18 with TRBJ2-5, with an unclear D gene assignment. The receptor's source is a woman aged 25 to 39 in good health and CMV-seronegative. Sequencing was performed on PBMCs. The DNA sequence is TGTGCCAGCTCACCACCGGCCACAGAGACCCAGTACTTC. Translated, this gives CASSPPATETQYF.